This is a list of T cell receptor beta chains from one sample in a study of blood T cell repertoires in COVID-19. Sequenced by immunoSEQ multiplex PCR; TCRdb stores in-frame clones only, minus some. Of around 250,000 clones in the sample, 84% were seen once. Sequenced input: peripheral blood. These receptors all come from a woman aged 40 to 50 who had recovered from COVID-19. The CDR3 runs from the conserved cysteine through the conserved F or W. D genes are given only for firm matches. The listing skips clone size in some rows; elsewhere it reads once, few, many or a size class.

>TRBD1|TRBJ1-4|TRBV15|once
TGTGCCACCAGCAGAGACGACAGGGGATTTGAAAAACTGTTTTTT
CATSRDDRGFEKLFF
>TRBD1|TRBJ1-6|TRBV2|-
TGTGCCAGCAGGGGACAGGGCGTTTATAATTCACCCCTCCACTTT
CASRGQGVYNSPLHF
>TRBD2|TRBJ2-2|TRBV12-3/TRBV12-4|few
TGTGCCACCCGGGGGGCCGGGGAGCTGTTTTTT
CATRGAGELFF
>-|TRBJ2-3|TRBV4-1|-
TGCGCCAGCAGCCAAGAGACAGTCAGCACAGATACGCAGTATTTT
CASSQETVSTDTQYF
>-|TRBJ1-6|TRBV28|-
TGTGCCAGCAGTGGGAGTAGCTCCTATAATTCACCCCTCCACTTT
CASSGSSSYNSPLHF
>-|TRBJ1-4|TRBV4-1|-
TGCGCCAGCAGCCGGACAACAACGGCAGGGAATAATGAAAAACTGTTTTTT
CASSRTTTAGNNEKLFF
>TRBD2|TRBJ2-7|TRBV28|-
TGTGCCAGCAGTTTCCTTCTAGCGGAACTCTCCTACGAGCAGTACTTC
CASSFLLAELSYEQYF
>TRBD2|TRBJ2-3|TRBV7-3|-
TGTGCCAGCAGCTTTACTAGCGGCACAGATACGCAGTATTTT
CASSFTSGTDTQYF
>TRBD1|TRBJ1-4|TRBV30|-
TGTGCCTGGGGCGTTGGACAGGCGAATGAAAAACTGTTTTTT
CAWGVGQANEKLFF
>-|TRBJ1-2|TRBV29-1|-
TGCAGCGGGACAGACTATAACTATGGCTACACCTTC
CSGTDYNYGYTF
>-|TRBJ1-2|TRBV3-1/TRBV3-2|-
TGTGCCAGCAGCCAAGACTGGACAGCCCGGGGCTACACCTTC
CASSQDWTARGYTF
>-|TRBJ1-1|TRBV5-1|-
TGCGCCAGCAGCGGGGGGGCCCTATTCTCGAACACTGAAGCTTTCTTT
CASSGGALFSNTEAFF
>TRBD1|TRBJ2-7|TRBV7-9|many
TGTGCCAGCAGCGATAACAGGGGGTCTGGCGAGCAGTACTTC
CASSDNRGSGEQYF
>TRBD1|TRBJ1-2|TRBV5-1|-
TGCGCCAGCAGCTGGGACAGGGCAGACTATGGCTACACCTTC
CASSWDRADYGYTF
>-|TRBJ2-2|TRBV7-3|-
TGTGCCAGCAGTCTCTCGCGGGACAACACCGGGGAGCTGTTTTTT
CASSLSRDNTGELFF
>-|TRBJ1-6|TRBV6-5|-
TGTGCCAGCAGACGAGGAGGGGCTGCGGATTCACCCCTCCACTTT
CASRRGGAADSPLHF
>TRBD2|TRBJ2-7|TRBV4-2|-
TGTGCCAGCAGCCAAGAGGTGGGACTAGCGGGGTACGAGCAGTACTTC
CASSQEVGLAGYEQYF
>TRBD1|TRBJ1-2|TRBV13|-
TGTGCCAGCAGCCCCCTGACAGGGTGGTTTGGCTACACCTTC
CASSPLTGWFGYTF
>TRBD1|TRBJ2-5|TRBV19|-
TGTGCCAGTAGTAGGGACAGGGCCTTCGTCGAGACCCAGTACTTC
CASSRDRAFVETQYF
>TRBD1|TRBJ2-1|TRBV6-5|-
TGTGCCAGCAGTCGACAGGGGGGCAATGAGCAGTTCTTC
CASSRQGGNEQFF
>TRBD1|TRBJ1-1|TRBV7-9|-
TGTGCCAGCAGCACGACAGGGACACAGAAAGCTTTCTTT
CASSTTGTQKAFF
>-|TRBJ1-2|TRBV6-5|once
TGTGCCAGCAGTTACTCCCAGTGGGGCGCTGACTATGGCTACACCTTC
CASSYSQWGADYGYTF
>-|TRBJ1-1|TRBV7-9|-
TGTGCCAGCACCCACCCCCAGAGGGAAAGCACTGAAGCTTTCTTT
CASTHPQRESTEAFF
>-|TRBJ2-1|TRBV29-1|-
TGCAGCGCTAACGGTGGGGGGACCTACAATGAGCAGTTCTTC
CSANGGGTYNEQFF
>TRBD1|TRBJ1-1|TRBV2|-
TGTGCCAGCAGGGGGGACAGGAACACTGAAGCTTTCTTT
CASRGDRNTEAFF
>TRBD1|TRBJ2-3|TRBV5-4|-
TGTGCCAGCAGCTTGGAGGTGGGCAGGGGGATCACAGATACGCAGTATTTT
CASSLEVGRGITDTQYF
>-|TRBJ2-3|TRBV11-3|-
TGTGCCAGCAGCTTAGGGAAGGGGACACCTCTCACAGATACGCAGTATTTT
CASSLGKGTPLTDTQYF
>TRBD1|TRBJ1-2|TRBV5-4|-
TGTGCCAGCAGCCCACTAACAGGGGGCTATGGCTACACCTTC
CASSPLTGGYGYTF
>-|TRBJ1-5|TRBV27|-
TGTGCCAGCAGTTTATCAACAGGGATTGATCAGCCCCAGCATTTT
CASSLSTGIDQPQHF
>-|TRBJ1-2|TRBV27|-
TGTGCCAGCAGTTTGAACAGGGCCTATGGCTACACCTTC
CASSLNRAYGYTF
>-|TRBJ1-2|TRBV9|-
TGTGCCAGCAGCGTAGGGTCAGGCGCTCTGACTAACTATGGCTACACCTTC
CASSVGSGALTNYGYTF
>TRBD1|TRBJ1-6|TRBV6-6|once
TGTGCCAGCAGTTCCCGGGACAGGGCAAGCAATTCACCCCTCCACTTT
CASSSRDRASNSPLHF
>-|TRBJ2-2|TRBV7-8|-
TGTGCCAGCAGCTTTCCCTATAACACCGGGGAGCTGTTTTTT
CASSFPYNTGELFF
>-|TRBJ1-4|TRBV6-5|-
TGTGCCAGCAGTTATGTCCTCGGGGAAAAACTGTTTTTT
CASSYVLGEKLFF
>-|TRBJ1-2|TRBV5-1|-
TGCGCCAGCAGCTCCTTTCGGGGGGGCGGCTACACCTTC
CASSSFRGGGYTF
>-|TRBJ1-3|TRBV30|-
TGTGCCTGGAGTGTTGCACAGAGAAACACCATATATTTT
CAWSVAQRNTIYF
>-|TRBJ1-5|TRBV6-2/TRBV6-3|-
TGTGCCAGCAGTGGGATCTCTATGGCGGGTCCCCAGCATTTT
CASSGISMAGPQHF
>-|TRBJ1-4|TRBV6-5|-
TGTGCCAGCAGTTCCGGGGAGGGTTGGGATGAAAAACTGTTTTTT
CASSSGEGWDEKLFF
>-|TRBJ1-6|TRBV5-5|-
TGTGCCAGCAGCTTGTTGGCCAATTCACCCCTCCACTTT
CASSLLANSPLHF
>-|TRBJ2-1|TRBV11-2|once
TGTGCCAGCAGCACCCTAGCCTCCTCCTACAATGAGCAGTTCTTC
CASSTLASSYNEQFF
>-|TRBJ1-2|TRBV29-1|-
TGCAGCGTTGGGCAGGGTAGCTATGGCTACACCTTC
CSVGQGSYGYTF
>-|TRBJ1-4|TRBV5-6|once
TGTGCCAGCAGCTTGGGGAACAGGCAGCCGAATGAAAAACTGTTTTTT
CASSLGNRQPNEKLFF
>-|TRBJ2-7|TRBV2|-
TGTGCCAGCAGGGGGGGGACATTCCGTACCTACGAGCAGTACTTC
CASRGGTFRTYEQYF
>TRBD2|TRBJ2-3|TRBV9|-
TGTGCCAGCAGCGTCAGTAGCGGGAGCACAGATACGCAGTATTTT
CASSVSSGSTDTQYF
>TRBD1|TRBJ1-5|TRBV19|-
TGTGCCAGTAGTATCCAGGAGGGACAGGGTGGGTCTCAGCCCCAGCATTTT
CASSIQEGQGGSQPQHF
>-|TRBJ1-3|TRBV28|-
TGTGCCAGCAGTCCCGGGACACCCGTATTAGACACCATATATTTT
CASSPGTPVLDTIYF
>-|TRBJ1-2|TRBV28|-
TGTGCCAGCAGTTTCGTGCAGGAGGCTGCCTTCAACTATGGCTACACCTTC
CASSFVQEAAFNYGYTF
>TRBD2|TRBJ2-1|TRBV2|-
TGTGCCAGCAGGCCTCCGGGGGGTGTTTACAATGAGCAGTTCTTC
CASRPPGGVYNEQFF
>TRBD1|TRBJ2-1|TRBV6-2/TRBV6-3|-
TGTGCCAGCAGTTACTCCCGGACAGGAGGTGAGCAGTTCTTC
CASSYSRTGGEQFF
>TRBD2|TRBJ2-1|TRBV25-1|-
TGTGCCAGCAGTGAATATTTCCCTACTAGCGGGGGCGATGAGCAGTTCTTC
CASSEYFPTSGGDEQFF
>TRBD1|TRBJ1-2|TRBV7-9|-
TGTGCCAGCAGCCCCGAAGGGGGACAGCCACACGGCTACACCTTC
CASSPEGGQPHGYTF
>-|TRBJ2-7|TRBV24-1|-
TGTGCCACCATGGGGCAGAACTCCTACGAGCAGTACTTC
CATMGQNSYEQYF
>-|TRBJ2-2|TRBV5-1|-
TGCGCCAGCAGCTTGGAAGGGGCGGCTGGGGAGCTGTTTTTT
CASSLEGAAGELFF
>-|TRBJ2-3|TRBV24-1|-
TGTGCCACCAGTGATCCTGGACAAGGCACAGATACGCAGTATTTT
CATSDPGQGTDTQYF
>-|TRBJ2-2|TRBV7-9|-
TGTGCCAGCAGCGCAACCTCAGAACCGACCGGGGAGCTGTTTTTT
CASSATSEPTGELFF
>-|TRBJ2-1|TRBV18|-
TGTGCCAGCTCACCACAGACAGACAATGAGCAGTTCTTC
CASSPQTDNEQFF
>TRBD1|TRBJ2-7|TRBV5-4|-
TGTGCCAGCAGCTTACAGGGGTCTTCCTACGAGCAGTACTTC
CASSLQGSSYEQYF
>TRBD2|TRBJ2-3|TRBV11-2|-
TGTGCCAGCAGCGTAGGAGCGGGGCGTGGAGATACGCAGTATTTT
CASSVGAGRGDTQYF
>-|TRBJ2-3|TRBV18|-
TGTGCCAGCTCACCACCGGGGGGTAACACAGATACGCAGTATTTT
CASSPPGGNTDTQYF
>-|TRBJ1-6|TRBV4-1|-
TGCGCCAGCAGCCACGCGAGGTTTGGACTAGACCCATCTTCACCCCTCCACTTT
CASSHARFGLDPSSPLHF